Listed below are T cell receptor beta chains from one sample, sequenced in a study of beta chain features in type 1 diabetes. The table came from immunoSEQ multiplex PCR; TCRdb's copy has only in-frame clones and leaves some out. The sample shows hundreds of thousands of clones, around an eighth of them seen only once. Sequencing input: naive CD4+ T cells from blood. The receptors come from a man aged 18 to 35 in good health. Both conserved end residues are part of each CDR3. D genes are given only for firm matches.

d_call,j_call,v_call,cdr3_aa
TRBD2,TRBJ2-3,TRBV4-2,CASSQDNREGRDTQYF
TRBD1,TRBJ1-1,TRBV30,CAWSSQGGEAFF
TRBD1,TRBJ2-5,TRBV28,CASSPPQGAQETQYF
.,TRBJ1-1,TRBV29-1,CSVAGQMNTEAFF
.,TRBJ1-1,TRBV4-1,CASRQASTEAFF
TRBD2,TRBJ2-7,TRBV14,CASSRASGSWYEQYF
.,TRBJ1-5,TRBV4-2,CASSQDLGGRDQPQHF
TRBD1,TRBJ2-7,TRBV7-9,CASSPGQGSSYEQYF
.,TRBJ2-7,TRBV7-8,CASSHGSLGEQYF
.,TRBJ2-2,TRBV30,CAWRGGYTGELFF
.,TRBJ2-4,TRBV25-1,CASSDPINIQYF
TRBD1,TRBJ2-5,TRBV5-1,CASSPSGQGGETQYF
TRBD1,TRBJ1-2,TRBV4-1,CASSQGGRGPSNYGYTF
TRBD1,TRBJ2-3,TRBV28,CASSLPQGEPTDTQYF
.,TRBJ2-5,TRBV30,CAWSRSGFQETQYF
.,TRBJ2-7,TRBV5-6,CASSFERDEQYF
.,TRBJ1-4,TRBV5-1,CASSLDGGREKLFF
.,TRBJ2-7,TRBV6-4,CASSFTDSPEDEQYF
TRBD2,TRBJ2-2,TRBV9,CASSAGGTTNTGELFF
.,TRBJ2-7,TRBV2,CASSPLPYEQYF
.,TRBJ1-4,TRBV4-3,CASSQEYYILNEKLFF
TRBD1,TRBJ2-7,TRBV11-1,CASSSTGGGYEQYF
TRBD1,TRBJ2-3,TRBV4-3,CASSQEARQGADTQYF
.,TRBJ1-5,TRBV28,CASARVNQPQHF
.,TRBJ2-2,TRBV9,CASSVAGNTGELFF
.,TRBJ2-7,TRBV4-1,CASSQGHGIREEQYF
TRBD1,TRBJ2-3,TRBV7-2,CASSTQTGEADTQYF
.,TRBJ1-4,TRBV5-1,CASSLDQGRGEKLFF
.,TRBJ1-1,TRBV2,CASSVAQMNTEAFF
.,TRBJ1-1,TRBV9,CASSVAHPNTEAFF
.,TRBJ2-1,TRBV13,CASSFRRGSSYNEQFF
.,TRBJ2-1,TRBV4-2,CASSQGGGSYNEQFF
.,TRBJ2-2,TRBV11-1,CASSPLGSGELFF
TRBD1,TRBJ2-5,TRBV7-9,CASSPTGAQETQYF
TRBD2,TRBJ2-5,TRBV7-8,CASSLILAGETQYF
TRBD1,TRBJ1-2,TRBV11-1,CASRFSTGVNTGYTF
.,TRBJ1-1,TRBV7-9,CASSETIMNTEAFF
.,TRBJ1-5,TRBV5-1,CASSPGSALGNQPQHF
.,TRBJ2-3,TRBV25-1,CASSPAGEGTDTQYF
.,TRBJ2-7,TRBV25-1,CASSAQGTYEQYF
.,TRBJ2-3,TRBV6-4,CASSEQDRATQYF
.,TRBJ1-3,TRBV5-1,CASSLDRATGNTIYF
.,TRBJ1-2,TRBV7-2,CASSLGGYQSYGYTF
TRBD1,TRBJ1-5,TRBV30,CAWSTGQGDYSNQPQHF
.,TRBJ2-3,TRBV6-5,CASNRMGDTQYF
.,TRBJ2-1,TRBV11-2,CASSSDIVEQFF
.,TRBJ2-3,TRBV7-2,CASSKETGLGADTQYF
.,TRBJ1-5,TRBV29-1,CSVVVGGLNQPQHF
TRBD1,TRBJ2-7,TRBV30,CAWDRAHEQYF